The 24 T cell receptor beta chains given below trace back to one sample, sequenced in a study of human versus mouse CDR3 diversity and MHC coevolution. Profiling relied on immunoSEQ multiplex PCR, and the TCRdb table lists in-frame clones only, not all of them. The sample records some 60,000 clones, 90% to 95% being singletons. Sequencing was done on a sample of naive CD4+ T cells from blood. The subset was: CD45RO-negative CD62L-positive naive CD4 T cells. The origin of the receptors is a person in their sixties or seventies in good health.

This chain joins TRBV7-2 and TRBJ2-4; weak D call: TRBD2 (5 bases). Trimming removed 0 bases at V and 1 base at J, with 13 bases between. The germline gives CDR1 SGHTA, CDR2 FQGNSA. This CDR3 region has 17 residues. DNA of the CDR3: TGTGCCAGCAGCTTAGCCCCCACTAGTGGGGCCAAAAACATTCAGTACTTC. Translating gives CASSLAPTSGAKNIQYF.

The rearrangement links TRBV14 to TRBJ2-7, with 8 bases identical to TRBD2. The germline CDR1 and CDR2 sequences are SGHDN and FVKESK. There are 16 residues in the CDR3. With V trimmed by 4 bases and J by 2 bases, 10 bases remained unmatched. The CDR3 region has the DNA TGTGCCAGCAGCCGGGGAGGAACGGGAGGGCCCTACGAGCAGTACTTC. This translates into CASSRGGTGGPYEQYF.

This chain uses TRBV4-1 with TRBJ2-5; 11 bases are a match to TRBD2. The CDR3 sequence is 16 residues long. The ends lost 1 base at V and 4 bases at J; junction bases unmatched: 5. Germline V gene data show CDR1 as MGHRA and CDR2 as YSYEKL. Written as DNA, the CDR3 is TGCGCCAGCAGCCAAGCAGAGCTAGCGGGAGGAGAGACCCAGTACTTC. Its translation is CASSQAELAGGETQYF.

V gene TRBV11-3 combines with J gene TRBJ2-1, with TRBD1 identical over 8 bases. This CDR3 comprises 15 residues. V was clipped by 5 bases and J by 5 bases; unmatched bases: 8. Germline V gene sequence: CDR1 SGHNT, CDR2 YENEEA. As DNA, the CDR3 is TGTGCCAGCAGCACCGGGACAGGTTTAAACAATGAGCAGTTCTTC. This gives the protein CASSTGTGLNNEQFF.

The chain joins TRBV6-1 to TRBJ1-6; D not certain. The germline V gene encodes CDR1 MNHNS and CDR2 SASEGT. V was clipped by 2 bases and J by 9 bases, with 5 bases between them. The CDR3 runs 12 residues. The CDR3 DNA sequence: TGTGCCAGCAGTGAACGAGGTTCACCCCTCCACTTT. Protein: CASSERGSPLHF.

The chain couples TRBV9 to TRBJ1-1; 9 nucleotides match TRBD1. The CDR3 sequence is 15 residues long. Germline V gene lookup returns CDR1 SGDLS and CDR2 YYNGEE. V lost 4 bases, J lost 1 base, and 5 bases stayed unmatched. CDR3 DNA sequence: TGTGCCAGCAGCTCAGGGGGACAGGGGAACACTGAAGCTTTCTTT. Translating it yields CASSSGGQGNTEAFF.

Concerning this clone: Other DNA sequences in this sample translate to the same CDR3. The chain carries TRBV6-6 and TRBJ2-7, with D tentatively TRBD2 (5 bases). The CDR3 consists of 15 residues. Trimming removed 6 bases at V and 2 bases at J, with 17 bases between. CDR1 and CDR2 from the germline V gene are MNHNY and SVGAGI (reference sequence). In DNA, the CDR3 is TGTGCCAGCAGCCCCGGGGTTCTTGGGGCCTACGAGCAGTACTTC. Translation gives CASSPGVLGAYEQYF.

The chain links TRBV11-2 to TRBJ2-7; D not certain. Trimming shortened V by 0 bases and J by 2 bases, and 14 bases separated the two germline ends. There are 16 residues in the CDR3. Germline V lookup: CDR1 SGHAT, CDR2 FQNNGV. The CDR3 DNA is TGTGCCAGCAGCTTAGACCGGCCTGGGCTTGCCTACGAGCAGTACTTC. This encodes CASSLDRPGLAYEQYF. The entire variable domain, with the rest obtained from reference TRBV11-2 and TRBJ2-7, is as follows: EAGVAQSPRYKIIEKRQSVAFWCNPISGHATLYWYQQILGQGPKLLIQFQNNGVVDDSQLPKDRFSAERLKGVDSTLKIQPAKLEDSAVYLCASSLDRPGLAYEQYFGPGTRLTVT.

The J gene is TRBJ2-7, the V gene TRBV25-1, with D maybe TRBD1 (6 bases). V was clipped by 5 bases and J by 2 bases, with 10 bases between them. Germline V gives CDR1 MGHDK, CDR2 SYGVNS. This CDR3 comprises 13 residues. Written as DNA, the CDR3 is TGTGCCAGCAGTACCACAGGGACCTACGAGCAGTACTTC. It yields the protein CASSTTGTYEQYF.

V usage is TRBV6-6 and J usage is TRBJ2-7, with a tentative D call TRBD1 (5 bases). Trimming removed 5 bases from V and 4 bases from J, with 12 bases in between. This CDR3 comprises 13 residues. Germline assignment: CDR1 MNHNY and CDR2 SVGAGI (reference sequence). The CDR3 region has the DNA TGTGCCAGCAGTACGACAGCCTTTTACGAGCAGTACTTC. Its translation is CASSTTAFYEQYF.

The chain has TRBV30 and TRBJ2-7, with 8 bases identical to TRBD2. Germline-derived CDR1 and CDR2 are GTSNPN and SVGIG (reference sequence). The CDR3 covers 14 residues. V was clipped by 0 bases and J by 4 bases; unmatched bases: 5. The CDR3 region is CAWSVRGGRYEQYF. The CDR3 DNA follows: TGTGCCTGGAGTGTACGGGGGGGCAGGTACGAGCAGTACTTC.

This sequence joins TRBV7-3 and TRBJ1-5, with D tentatively TRBD1 (6 bases). The germline CDR1 and CDR2 sequences are SGHTA and FQGTGA. V was trimmed by 4 bases and J by 4 bases, leaving 11 bases between them. The CDR3 sequence is 14 residues long. DNA for the CDR3: TGTGCCAGCAGCTCTGGACAGCCAAATCAGCCCCAGCATTTT. It yields the protein CASSSGQPNQPQHF.

The chain couples TRBV5-1 to TRBJ2-5; no clear D. The CDR3 totals 13 residues. Trimming took off 0 bases at V and 3 bases at J, with 6 bases between the two ends. Germline-derived CDR1 and CDR2 are SGHRS and YFSETQ. CDR3 nucleotide sequence: TGCGCCAGCAGCTTGGCTCAGAAAGAGACCCAGTACTTC. Residues: CASSLAQKETQYF.

Worth noting for this clone: Because the CDR3 is missing its conserved closing phenylalanine or tryptophan, this is likely a read error. CDR3 protein: CAWSLLRTQQGYTL. CDR3 nucleotide sequence: TGTGCCTGGAGTCTCCTCCGGACCCAACAGGGCTACACCCTC. J is TRBJ1-2 and V is TRBV30; D ambiguous. CDR3 size: 14 residues. Germline V gene lookup returns CDR1 GTSNPN and CDR2 SVGIG (reference sequence). V lost 2 bases and J lost 8, with 18 bases in between.

This chain uses TRBV12-1 with TRBJ2-5; the table calls TRBD2, which could not be checked here. TRBV12-1 corresponds to a pseudogene. The CDR3 is made up of 14 amino acids. The CDR3 DNA sequence: TGTGCCAGCAGCTTCGGACTAGTGGAAGAGACCCAGTACTTC. This sequence encodes CASSFGLVEETQYF.

The rearrangement links TRBV9 to TRBJ2-5, with 11 bases that match TRBD1. This CDR3 has 16 amino acids. Per the germline V gene, CDR1 is SGDLS and CDR2 is YYNGEE. The trim removed 4 bases at V and 4 bases at J, leaving 9 bases unmatched. The CDR3 spells CASSRGPGQGGETQYF. The CDR3 DNA follows: TGTGCCAGCAGCAGAGGGCCGGGACAGGGGGGAGAGACCCAGTACTTC.

V and J are TRBV5-1 and TRBJ2-3; 7 bases line up with TRBD2. The length of the CDR3 is 14 residues. V trimming: 6 bases; J trimming: 2 bases; junction bases outside the gene matches: 6. Germline lookup yields CDR1 SGHRS and CDR2 YFSETQ. Written as DNA, the CDR3 is TGCGCCAGCACCAGGGAGGGCACCACAGATACGCAGTATTTT. Translation gives CASTREGTTDTQYF.

This rearrangement joins TRBV5-6 to TRBJ1-2; D possibly corresponds to TRBD1 (6 bases). Germline values: CDR1 SGHDT, CDR2 YYEEEE. This CDR3 comprises 15 residues. V was cut by 1 base and J by 0 bases, with 10 bases left in between. CDR3 sequence reads: CASSLYRTANYGYTF. CDR3 coding DNA: TGTGCCAGCAGCTTGTACCGGACAGCTAACTATGGCTACACCTTC.

The rearrangement uses TRBV9 and TRBJ2-5, with D maybe TRBD1 (6 bases). The V and J ends lost 3 bases and 1 base respectively, with 10 bases between them. The CDR3 is 14 amino acids. Germline-derived CDR1 and CDR2 are SGDLS and YYNGEE. The CDR3 region is CASSAGTTQETQYF. The CDR3 DNA reads as TGTGCCAGCAGCGCCGGGACAACCCAAGAGACCCAGTACTTC.

The chain links TRBV5-1 to TRBJ2-7; D is perhaps TRBD1 (5 bases). The germline V gene encodes CDR1 SGHRS and CDR2 YFSETQ. The CDR3 has 15 amino acids. V dropped 3 bases and J dropped 2 bases, with 15 bases sitting between them. CDR3 residues: CASSSAPGPAYEQYF. CDR3 in DNA: TGCGCCAGCAGCTCTGCCCCAGGGCCAGCCTACGAGCAGTACTTC.

This clone came up once. The chain is built from TRBV11-3 and TRBJ2-1; D is possibly TRBD2 (7 bases). The CDR3 has 13 amino acids. CDR1 is SGHNT, CDR2 YENEEA, per germline. Trimming cost V 2 bases and J 9 bases, with 11 bases left between them. As DNA, the CDR3 is TGTGCCAGCAGCTTACGGGGGGCAGGTGAGCAGTTCTTC. Amino acid sequence: CASSLRGAGEQFF.

The gene calls are TRBV5-1 and TRBJ2-3, with 10 nucleotides matching TRBD1. Germline V gene lookup returns CDR1 SGHRS and CDR2 YFSETQ. The ends lost 4 bases at V and 2 bases at J; junction bases unmatched: 7. The CDR3 extends over 16 amino acids. CDR3 loop: CASSLDRGTDTDTQYF. CDR3 bases: TGCGCCAGCAGCCTGGACAGGGGGACGGACACAGATACGCAGTATTTT.

This chain joins TRBV7-9 and TRBJ2-5, with a weak D call TRBD2 (6 bases). The CDR3 spans 15 residues. V was cut by 3 bases and J by 11 bases, with 22 bases left in between. Looked up from germline, CDR1 is SEHNR and CDR2 is FQNEAQ (reference sequence). CDR3 sequence reads: CASSFVRGSTLEQYF. In nucleotides, the CDR3 is TGTGCCAGCAGCTTCGTCCGGGGGAGTACGTTGGAGCAGTACTTC.

This chain joins TRBV7-3 and TRBJ2-5, with 8 bases lining up with TRBD2. The J call may be incorrect, as the DNA end agrees better with TRBJ2-7. In germline, CDR1 is SGHTA, CDR2 FQGTGA. The CDR3 consists of 13 residues. CDR3 nucleotide sequence: TGTGCCAGCAGCGAAGGGACTAGCTACGAGCAGTACTTC. Amino acid sequence: CASSEGTSYEQYF.